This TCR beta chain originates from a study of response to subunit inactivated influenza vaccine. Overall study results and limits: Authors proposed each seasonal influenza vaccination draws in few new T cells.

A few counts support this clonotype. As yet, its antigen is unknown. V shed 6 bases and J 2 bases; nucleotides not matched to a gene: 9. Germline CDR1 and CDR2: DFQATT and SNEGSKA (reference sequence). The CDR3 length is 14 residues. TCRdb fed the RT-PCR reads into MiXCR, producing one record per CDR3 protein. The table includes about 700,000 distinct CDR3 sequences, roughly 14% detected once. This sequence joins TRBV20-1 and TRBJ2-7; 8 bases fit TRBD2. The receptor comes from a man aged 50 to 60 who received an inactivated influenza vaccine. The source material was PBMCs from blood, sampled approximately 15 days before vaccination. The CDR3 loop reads CSARGASGPYEQYF. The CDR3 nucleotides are TGCAGTGCCCGGGGGGCTAGCGGGCCCTACGAGCAGTACTTC.